This T cell receptor beta chain was identified in a study of response to subunit inactivated influenza vaccine. Study conclusions and caveats: Authors suggested each seasonal influenza vaccination recruits few new T cells.

V was shortened by 10 bases and J by 7 bases, with 17 bases between the two germline ends. This CDR3 spans 13 amino acids. Germline V gene sequence: CDR1 SEHNR, CDR2 FQNEAQ (reference sequence). TCRdb re-analysed the RT-PCR reads in MiXCR, keeping a single row per CDR3 protein. This table has 600,000 to 850,000 distinct CDR3 sequences, 12% to 15% appearing once. Comment on this clonotype: Its antigen remains unidentified.

Sample: PBMCs from blood, taken less than 15 days before vaccination. The chain has TRBV7-9 and TRBJ2-1, with D possibly called TRBD1 or TRBD2 (5 bases each). This TCR came from a man aged 50 or older who received an inactivated influenza vaccine. The CDR3 loop is CATRRGPPNEQFF. The CDR3 region has the DNA TGTGCCACCCGAAGGGGACCTCCTAATGAGCAGTTCTTC.